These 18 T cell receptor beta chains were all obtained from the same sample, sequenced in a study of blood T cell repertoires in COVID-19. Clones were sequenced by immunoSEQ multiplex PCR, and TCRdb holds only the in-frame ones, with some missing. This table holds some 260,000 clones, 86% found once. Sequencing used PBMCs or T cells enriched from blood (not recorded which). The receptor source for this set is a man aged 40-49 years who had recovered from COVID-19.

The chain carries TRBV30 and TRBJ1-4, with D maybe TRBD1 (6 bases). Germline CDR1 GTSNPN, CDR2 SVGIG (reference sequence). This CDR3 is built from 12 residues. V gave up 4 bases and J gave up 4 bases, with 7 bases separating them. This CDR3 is CAWTGDNEKLFF. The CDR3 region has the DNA TGTGCCTGGACAGGGGATAATGAAAAACTGTTTTTT.

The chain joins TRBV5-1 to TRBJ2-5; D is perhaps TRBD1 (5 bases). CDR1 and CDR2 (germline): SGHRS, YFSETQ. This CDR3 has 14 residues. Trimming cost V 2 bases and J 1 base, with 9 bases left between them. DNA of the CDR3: TGCGCCAGCAGCTTAGGGGTCGCCCAAGAGACCCAGTACTTC. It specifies CASSLGVAQETQYF.

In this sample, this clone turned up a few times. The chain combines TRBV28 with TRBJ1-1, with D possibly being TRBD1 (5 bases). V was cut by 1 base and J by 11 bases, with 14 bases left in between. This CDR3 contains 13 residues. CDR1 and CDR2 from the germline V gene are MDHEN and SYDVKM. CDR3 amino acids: CASSLFIGRGAFF. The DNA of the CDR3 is TGTGCCAGCAGTTTATTCATAGGACGGGGGGCTTTCTTT. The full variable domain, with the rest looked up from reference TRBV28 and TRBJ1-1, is DVKVTQSSRYLVKRTGEKVFLECVQDMDHENMFWYRQDPGLGLRLIYFSYDVKMKEKGDIPEGYSVSREKKERFSLILESASTNQTSMYLCASSLFIGRGAFFGQGTRLTVV.

CDR3 sequence reads: CASSLNEGFNEKLFF. In DNA, the CDR3 is TGTGCCAGCAGTCTAAATGAGGGATTTAATGAAAAACTGTTTTTT. The rearrangement uses TRBV2 and TRBJ1-4; no clear D. Germline V gene lookup returns CDR1 SNHLY and CDR2 FYNNEI. CDR3 length equals 15 residues. The V and J ends lost 5 bases and 4 bases respectively, with 14 bases between them.

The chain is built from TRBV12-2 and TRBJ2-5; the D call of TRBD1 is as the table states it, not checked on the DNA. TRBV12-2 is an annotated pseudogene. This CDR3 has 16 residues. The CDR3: CASRLDRRRGQETQYF. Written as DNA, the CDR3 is TGTGCAAGTCGCTTAGATCGGAGAAGGGGGCAAGAGACCCAGTACTTC.

This CDR3 reads CASSLSGGRQPQHF. The DNA for the CDR3 is TGTGCCAGCAGCTTATCAGGGGGCCGTCAGCCCCAGCATTTT. This chain joins TRBV7-8 and TRBJ1-5; 8 bases line up with TRBD1. The trim removed 2 bases at V and 6 bases at J, leaving 3 bases unmatched. Germline assignment: CDR1 SGHVS and CDR2 FQNEAQ. The CDR3 is made up of 14 amino acids.

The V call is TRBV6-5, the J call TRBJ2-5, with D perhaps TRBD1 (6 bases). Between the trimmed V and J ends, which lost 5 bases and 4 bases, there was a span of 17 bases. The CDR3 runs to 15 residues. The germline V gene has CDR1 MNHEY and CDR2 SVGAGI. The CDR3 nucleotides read TGTGCCAGCAGTACAGCCGGGACATTGGGAGAGACCCAGTACTTC. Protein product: CASSTAGTLGETQYF.

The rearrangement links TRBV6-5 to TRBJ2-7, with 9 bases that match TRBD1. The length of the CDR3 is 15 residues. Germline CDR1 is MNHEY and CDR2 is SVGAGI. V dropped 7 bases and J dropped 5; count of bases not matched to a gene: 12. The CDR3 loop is CASKRGRDRVHEQYF. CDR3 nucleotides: TGTGCCAGCAAGAGGGGACGGGACAGGGTCCACGAGCAGTACTTC.

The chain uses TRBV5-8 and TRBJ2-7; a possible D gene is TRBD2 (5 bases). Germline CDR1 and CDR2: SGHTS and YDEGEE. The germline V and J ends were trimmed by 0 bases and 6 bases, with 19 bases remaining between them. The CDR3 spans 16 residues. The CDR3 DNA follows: TGTGCCAGCAGCTTGGGGTATGAGCGGCCCCTAGGCGAGCAGTACTTC. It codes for CASSLGYERPLGEQYF.

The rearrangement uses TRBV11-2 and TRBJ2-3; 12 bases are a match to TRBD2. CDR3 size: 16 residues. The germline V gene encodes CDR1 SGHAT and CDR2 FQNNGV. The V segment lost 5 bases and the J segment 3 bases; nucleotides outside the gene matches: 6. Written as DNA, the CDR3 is TGTGCCAGCAGCGCACGACTAGCGGGAGTGACAGATACGCAGTATTTT. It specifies CASSARLAGVTDTQYF.

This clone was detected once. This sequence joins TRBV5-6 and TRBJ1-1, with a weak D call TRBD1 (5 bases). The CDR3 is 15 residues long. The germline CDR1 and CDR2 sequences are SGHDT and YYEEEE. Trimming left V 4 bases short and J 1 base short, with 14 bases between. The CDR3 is CASSPGVSTNTEAFF. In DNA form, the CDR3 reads TGTGCCAGCAGCCCGGGGGTTTCAACGAACACTGAAGCTTTCTTT.

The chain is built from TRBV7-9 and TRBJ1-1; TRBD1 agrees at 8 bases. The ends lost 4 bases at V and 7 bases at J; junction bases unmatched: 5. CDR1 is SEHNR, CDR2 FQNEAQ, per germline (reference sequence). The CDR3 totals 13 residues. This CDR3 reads CASSSDREGEAFF. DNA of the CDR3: TGTGCCAGCAGCTCGGACAGGGAAGGTGAAGCTTTCTTT.

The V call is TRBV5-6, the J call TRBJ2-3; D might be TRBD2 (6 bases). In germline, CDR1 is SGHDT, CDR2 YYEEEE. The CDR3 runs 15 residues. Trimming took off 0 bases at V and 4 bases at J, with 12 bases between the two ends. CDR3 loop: CASSLVEGEADTQYF. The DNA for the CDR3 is TGTGCCAGCAGCTTGGTGGAGGGAGAGGCAGATACGCAGTATTTT. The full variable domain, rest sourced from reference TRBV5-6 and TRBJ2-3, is DAGVTQSPTHLIKTRGQQVTLRCSPKSGHDTVSWYQQALGQGPQFIFQYYEEEERQRGNFPDRFSGHQFPNYSSELNVNALLLGDSALYLCASSLVEGEADTQYFGPGTRLTVL.

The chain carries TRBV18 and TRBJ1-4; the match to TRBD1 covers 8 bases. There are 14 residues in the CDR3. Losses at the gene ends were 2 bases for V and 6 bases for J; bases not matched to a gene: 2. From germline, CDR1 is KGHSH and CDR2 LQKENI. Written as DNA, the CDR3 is TGTGCCAGCTCACCAGTGACAGGGGATGAAAAACTGTTTTTT. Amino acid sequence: CASSPVTGDEKLFF.

The DNA for the CDR3 is TGTGCCAGCAGTCGAATGACGGGCTCCTACAATGAGCAGTTCTTC. It specifies CASSRMTGSYNEQFF. The chain combines TRBV3-1 (or the pseudogene TRBV3-2) with TRBJ2-1; D unclear. The CDR3 totals 15 residues. Germline CDR1 LGHDT, CDR2 YNNKEL (reference sequence). V shed 6 bases and J shed 0 bases, with 12 bases lying between them.

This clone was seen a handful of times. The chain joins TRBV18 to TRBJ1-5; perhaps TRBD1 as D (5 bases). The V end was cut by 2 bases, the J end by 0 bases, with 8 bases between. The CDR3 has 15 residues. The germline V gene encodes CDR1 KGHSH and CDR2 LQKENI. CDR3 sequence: CASSPEDSSNQPQHF. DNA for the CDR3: TGTGCCAGCTCACCAGAAGACAGTAGCAATCAGCCCCAGCATTTT. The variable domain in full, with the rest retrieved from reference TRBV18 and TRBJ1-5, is NAGVMQNPRHLVRRRGQEARLRCSPMKGHSHVYWYRQLPEEGLKFMVYLQKENIIDESGMPKERFSAEFPKEGPSILRIQQVVRGDSAAYFCASSPEDSSNQPQHFGDGTRLSIL.

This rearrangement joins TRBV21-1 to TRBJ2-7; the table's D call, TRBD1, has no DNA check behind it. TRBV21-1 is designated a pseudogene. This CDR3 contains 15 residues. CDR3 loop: CASSCQDRRTYEQYF. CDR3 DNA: TGTGCCAGCAGCTGTCAGGACAGGCGAACCTACGAGCAGTACTTC.

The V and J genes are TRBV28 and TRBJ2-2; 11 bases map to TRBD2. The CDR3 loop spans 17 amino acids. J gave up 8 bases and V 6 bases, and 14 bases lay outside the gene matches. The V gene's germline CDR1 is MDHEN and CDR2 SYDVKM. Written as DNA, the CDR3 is TGTGCCAGCAGCCAACCCGGGACTAGCGGCTATTGGGGGGAGCTGTTTTTT. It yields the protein CASSQPGTSGYWGELFF.